This record covers a single T cell receptor (beta chain). This sample was included in a study of T cell responses to AZD1222 COVID-19 vaccine. V was trimmed by 7 bases and J by 8 bases, leaving 23 bases between them. This CDR3 has 15 amino acids. The germline V gene has CDR1 LNHNV and CDR2 YYDKDF (reference sequence). The table came from immunoSEQ multiplex PCR; TCRdb's copy has only in-frame clones and leaves some out. The sample has approximately 160,000 clones, approximately 93% seen once; the top ten hold about 0.9%. The sequencing here drew on peripheral blood, taken on day 0 of AZD1222 vaccination. The sequence derives from an adult in good health. The genes are TRBV15 and TRBJ1-2, with D perhaps matching TRBD1 (5 bases). The CDR3 reads CATTPGVGRAYGYTF. For the CDR3, the DNA is TGTGCCACCACTCCCGGGGTGGGCAGGGCTTACGGCTACACCTTC.